This T cell receptor (beta chain) was captured in a study of T cell clonality in common variable immunodeficiency (dated by TCRdb to the mid-2010s). The full study reports these points: Patient heterogeneity within the CVID cohort put limits on correlating repertoire features with clinical complications. Despite equal DNA input, controls averaged approximately 88,000 unique sequences per sample versus some 30,000 in CVID samples. It was noted by the authors that sequencing of the repertoires of T cell subpopulations would be needed to clarify the cause of the increased clonality in CVID. CVID TCRbeta sequences reportedly showed fewer deletions and N-nucleotide insertions and lacked highly modified clones with 13 or more V deletions. CVID subjects shared fewer TCRbeta clones with each other than healthy controls did (p < 0.0001). Compared with healthy controls, CVID subjects showed increased TCRbeta clonality (t-test p = 0.018), a feature most characteristic of about a third of subjects.

CVID samples and control samples contributed equivalent amounts of genomic DNA as sequencing input. For every sample, a 60 bp segment covering the rearranged TCRbeta CDR3 region was amplified and then sequenced. The immunoSEQ assay, a bias-corrected multiplex PCR combined with high-throughput sequencing, was used for TCRbeta amplification. The original methods were these. Every unique nucleotide sequence counted as a clone and was annotated with V, D and J genes, copy number and frequency. Sequences were labeled productive if in frame, and non-productive if out of frame or containing stop codons. As previously described, clonality was calculated on the basis of Shannon's entropy. Mean CDR3 Kyte-Doolittle hydropathy was derived from the predicted amino acid sequences of productive clones. Scaled V gene usage was hierarchically clustered using Manhattan distance and complete linkage with the R hclust function. To assess clone sharing by CDR3 amino acid sequence, 12 repertoires per group were resampled over 100 rounds. The repertoires were screened for around 70 published EBV-specific TCRbeta sequences and approximately 240 published CMV-specific TCRbeta sequences. A couple of CVID samples that yielded fewer than 10,000 sequences were excluded from the analysis, so fewer than 45 CVID repertoires were retained. The immuneACCESS repertoire file appears here via TCRdb, limited to in-frame rearrangements. These files lack a portion of the clones; in checked studies, under half of the deficit traces to unresolved V genes, and the cause of the others is not known. D and trimming were read from the DNA, whereas the V and J calls and clone size are those reported in that table. For this sample, more than 30,000 clones are listed, none of them singletons. The top ten hold 5.4% of the sample.

Standard criteria, namely reduction of serum IgG, IgA and/or IgM below the normal range together with specific antibody deficiency, were applied for the diagnosis of CVID. A total of around 44 subjects (about 15 female and about 30 male; age range about 9 to 65 years, mean age roughly 40) were included in the CVID group. Most of the CVID patients and most of the healthy controls were of Caucasian heritage. At the time of study participation, every CVID subject had been on replacement immunoglobulin therapy for at least one year. At blood collection, none of the CVID subjects was ill or on immunomodulatory or immunosuppressive medication. From each donor, roughly 5 to 8.5 ml of heparinized peripheral whole blood was collected. Genomic DNA from adults with common variable immune deficiency (CVID) and from healthy adult controls was used for sequencing of TCRbeta CDR3 repertoires. Diluted blood was subjected to density centrifugation over Hypaque 1077 or Ficoll-Paque for isolation of peripheral blood mononuclear cells. Unsorted mononuclear cells served as the source of genomic DNA, which was extracted either by Qiagen column purification or by a centrifugation-based method.

In its sample, this clone was seen many times. Its antigen remains undetermined. The CDR3 end falls 3 residues outside the read, so it is completed with the germline J gene. From the cysteine up to the phenylalanine, the CDR3 has a length of 14 residues. Sequencing covers 33 bases of the CDR3, shown here with the frame starting at base 1. The germline V gene (reference sequence) supplies CDR1 DFQATT and CDR2 SNEGSKA. The junction carries 11 bases between V and J, which are trimmed by 0 bases and 2 bases respectively. Here the chain combines TRBV20-1 and TRBJ2-7; 5 matching bases give a weak D call of TRBD1. Sequences were obtained from peripheral blood mononuclear cells. The clonotype comes from a human donor with common variable immunodeficiency. CDR3 sequence: CSARESRAPYEQYF. The covered CDR3 bases are TGCAGTGCTAGAGAGAGCAGGGCCCCCTACGAG.